The T cell receptor (beta chain) under discussion was sequenced for a study of CD8+ T cells in alopecia areata. The wider study: At a dose of 5 to 10 mg twice daily, oral tofacitinib was given to treated patients.

Peripheral blood samples and lesional scalp punch biopsies were obtained from alopecia areata patients. RNA, once extracted, was reverse transcribed into cDNA for use as the sequencing template. Assay: immunoSEQ multiplex PCR; the TCRdb copy retains only in-frame clones and omits some. The sample lists some 120,000 clones, roughly three fifths occurring once. Whole-study findings and limits: Compared with normal scalp, lesional scalp had higher clonality and more expanded CD8+ clones.

This clone was seen more than once but under ten times. As yet, its antigen is unknown. V was trimmed by 0 bases and J by 0 bases, leaving 8 bases between them. The germline CDR1 and CDR2 sequences are ENHRY and SYGVKD. CDR3 length: 16 amino acids. This chain links TRBV10-3 with TRBJ2-2; D assignment may be TRBD1 or TRBD2 (6 bases each). The sequence derives from a human donor with alopecia areata. The starting material was CD4+ T cells sorted from blood, obtained at week 0. This chain's CDR3 is CAISESGGANTGELFF. The CDR3 nucleotides are TGTGCCATCAGTGAGTCGGGGGGCGCGAACACCGGGGAGCTGTTTTTT.